A single sample is the source of the 32 T cell receptor beta chains below, sequenced in a study of response to subunit inactivated influenza vaccine. TCRdb analysed the RT-PCR reads with MiXCR anew, one entry per CDR3 protein. The data hold 500,000 to 550,000 distinct CDR3 sequences, with about 7.2% observed a single time. The material sequenced was PBMCs from blood, taken around 25 months after vaccination. These receptors all come from a man between 50 and 69 years old who received an inactivated influenza vaccine.

V usage is TRBV4-2 and J usage is TRBJ1-5; 9 bases are shared with TRBD1. The CDR3 contains 14 residues. The ends lost 4 bases at V and 6 bases at J; junction bases unmatched: 4. Germline V gene sequence: CDR1 LGHNA, CDR2 YNFKEQ. In nucleotides, the CDR3 is TGTGCCAGCAGCCTACAGGGGGCTGGTCAGCCCCAGCATTTT. This gives the protein CASSLQGAGQPQHF.

Only one count was recorded for this clonotype. The rearrangement links TRBV20-1 to TRBJ2-1, with D perhaps given as TRBD1 or TRBD2 (5 bases each). Germline loops: CDR1 DFQATT, CDR2 SNEGSKA (reference sequence). Trimming took off 0 bases at V and 7 bases at J, with 22 bases between the two ends. The CDR3 has 17 residues. The chain's CDR3 is CSARDAYSGPRRNEQFF. The CDR3 DNA sequence: TGCAGTGCTAGAGATGCGTATTCGGGGCCTCGTAGGAATGAGCAGTTCTTC.

The chain couples TRBV7-2 to TRBJ1-4, with 8 bases aligning to TRBD1. V lost 5 bases to trimming and J lost 6 bases; unmatched junction nucleotides: 8. The CDR3 loop spans 15 amino acids. The germline V gene encodes CDR1 SGHTA and CDR2 FQGNSA. DNA of the CDR3: TGTGCCAGCAGCCCACGACAGGGGCTATATGAAAAACTGTTTTTT. This gives the protein CASSPRQGLYEKLFF.

This clonotype was observed a few times. The chain couples TRBV5-1 to TRBJ2-3, with 10 positions matching TRBD2. J gave up 8 bases and V 2 bases, and 8 bases lay outside the gene matches. Germline assignment: CDR1 SGHRS and CDR2 YFSETQ. The CDR3 has 15 residues. The CDR3 is CASSFQREGRGTQYF. The CDR3 coding sequence is TGCGCCAGCAGCTTCCAGCGGGAGGGCCGAGGTACGCAGTATTTT.

This clonotype was found a few times. The chain joins TRBV5-1 to TRBJ2-7; the D is unclear. V lost 5 bases to trimming and J lost 0 bases, with 12 bases between them. The CDR3 runs to 14 residues. Per germline, CDR1 SGHRS and CDR2 YFSETQ. CDR3 loop: CASRILTSSYEQYF. DNA for the CDR3: TGCGCCAGCAGAATTCTGACAAGCTCCTACGAGCAGTACTTC. The full variable domain, completed using reference TRBV5-1 and TRBJ2-7, is KAGVTQTPRYLIKTRGQQVTLSCSPISGHRSVSWYQQTPGQGLQFLFEYFSETQRNKGNFPGRFSGRQFSNSRSEMNVSTLELGDSALYLCASRILTSSYEQYFGPGTRLTVT.

This clonotype was recorded many times. V is TRBV3-1 and J is TRBJ2-1; the D is unclear. Germline CDR1 reads LGHDT; CDR2 reads YNNKEL (reference sequence). There are 13 residues in the CDR3. The ends were cut back, 0 bases at V and 10 bases at J, with 10 bases in the middle. The CDR3 nucleotides read TGTGCCAGCAGCCAAGATCAAGGCACGGAGCAGTTCTTC. Amino acid sequence: CASSQDQGTEQFF.

This clonotype was counted at least ten times. J is TRBJ1-4 and V is TRBV7-9; TRBD1 is a possible D gene (6 bases). The V gene lost 5 bases and the J gene lost 8 bases, with 18 bases spanning the gap. Germline CDR1 is SEHNR and CDR2 is FQNEAQ (reference sequence). The CDR3 spans 15 residues. This chain's CDR3 is CASSDLSGGGEKLFF. The CDR3 DNA reads as TGTGCCAGCAGCGACCTGTCCGGGGGCGGAGAAAAACTGTTTTTT.

The sample holds a few counts of this clonotype. The rearrangement uses TRBV30 and TRBJ2-1, with D possibly being TRBD1 or TRBD2 (6 bases each). Trimming removed 7 bases from V and 4 bases from J, with 14 bases in between. The CDR3 has 13 residues. The germline CDR1 and CDR2 sequences are GTSNPN and SVGIG (reference sequence). This CDR3 reads CASPGDTYNEQFF. The CDR3 nucleotides are TGTGCCTCCCCGGGGGACACTTACAATGAGCAGTTCTTC. Drawing the rest from reference TRBV30 and TRBJ2-1, the complete variable domain is SQTIHQWPATLVQPVGSPLSLECTVEGTSNPNLYWYRQAAGRGLQLLFYSVGIGQISSEVPQNLSASRPQDRQFILSSKKLLLSDSGFYLCASPGDTYNEQFFGPGTRLTVL.

In this sample, this clonotype turned up a few times. CDR3 region: CASSQFSPGETQYF. CDR3 nucleotides: TGTGCCAGCAGCCAGTTTAGTCCTGGGGAGACCCAGTACTTC. This chain uses TRBV5-6 with TRBJ2-5, with unresolved D. This CDR3 is built from 14 residues. V was clipped by 4 bases and J by 5 bases, with 15 bases between them. Germline CDR1 SGHDT, CDR2 YYEEEE.

This clonotype appeared many times. The chain's CDR3 is CASSFSGSKGNEQFF. CDR3 nucleotide sequence: TGCGCCAGCAGCTTTAGCGGGAGTAAGGGGAATGAGCAGTTCTTC. The V and J genes are TRBV5-1 and TRBJ2-1; 9 positions match TRBD2. The CDR3 contains 15 residues. The germline V gene encodes CDR1 SGHRS and CDR2 YFSETQ. V shed 2 bases and J 7 bases; nucleotides not matched to a gene: 7.

The chain links TRBV7-3 to TRBJ2-5, with D perhaps TRBD2 (6 bases). Germline values: CDR1 SGHTA, CDR2 FQGTGA. The CDR3 runs to 15 residues. Trimming left V 3 bases short and J 4 bases short, with 15 bases between. CDR3 in amino acids: CASSFGGEGRETQYF. For the CDR3, the DNA is TGTGCCAGCAGCTTCGGGGGAGAGGGTCGAGAGACCCAGTACTTC.

The genes are TRBV11-1 and TRBJ2-3; 9 bases are shared with TRBD2. Trimming took 1 base from V and 0 from J; bases not matched to a gene: 11. This CDR3 contains 19 residues. CDR1 is SGHAT and CDR2 is FQDESV in the germline V gene (reference sequence). The chain's CDR3 is CASSLGSSGRPRSTDTQYF. DNA of the CDR3: TGTGCCAGCAGCTTAGGATCCAGCGGGAGGCCCCGAAGCACAGATACGCAGTATTTT.

J is TRBJ2-1 and V is TRBV27; D possibly matches TRBD1 or TRBD2 (5 bases each). Trimming cost V 2 bases and J 7 bases, with 15 bases left between them. Germline-derived CDR1 and CDR2 are MNHEY and SMNVEV (reference sequence). The CDR3 contains 15 residues. CDR3 protein: CASSLARGVWNEQFF. CDR3 coding DNA: TGTGCCAGCAGTTTAGCACGAGGGGTTTGGAATGAGCAGTTCTTC.

The chain carries TRBV2 and TRBJ1-1, with 7 bases matching TRBD1. V shed 3 bases and J 5 bases; nucleotides not matched to a gene: 9. This CDR3 has 15 amino acids. CDR1 is SNHLY, CDR2 FYNNEI, per germline. The DNA for the CDR3 is TGTGCCAGCAGTGAGCTACAGGGGATAGGGACTGAAGCTTTCTTT. Amino acids: CASSELQGIGTEAFF.

The V gene is TRBV7-9, the J gene TRBJ1-4; D might be TRBD1 (5 bases). Germline V lookup: CDR1 SEHNR, CDR2 FQNEAQ (reference sequence). Trimming stripped 5 bases from V and 0 bases from J, with 16 bases between. This CDR3 contains 17 residues. The chain's CDR3 is CASSPSVGVATNEKLFF. The CDR3 DNA reads as TGTGCCAGCAGCCCCTCCGTGGGGGTCGCAACTAATGAAAAACTGTTTTTT.

This clonotype was counted a few times. The chain combines TRBV10-3 with TRBJ2-5; 7 positions match TRBD1. V trimming: 3 bases; J trimming: 7 bases; junction bases outside the gene matches: 17. Germline lookup yields CDR1 ENHRY and CDR2 SYGVKD. CDR3 length equals 17 residues. The CDR3 sequence is CAISETLRDSAHGTQYF. As DNA, the CDR3 is TGTGCCATCAGTGAAACTCTCAGGGACAGTGCTCATGGGACCCAGTACTTC.

The rearrangement links TRBV5-1 to TRBJ2-7; TRBD1 matches at 8 bases. The trim removed 5 bases at V and 7 bases at J, leaving 8 bases unmatched. The CDR3 totals 13 residues. Germline V gene data show CDR1 as SGHRS and CDR2 as YFSETQ. CDR3 sequence: CASSIGTGEEQYF. The CDR3 DNA sequence: TGCGCCAGCAGTATCGGGACAGGCGAAGAGCAGTACTTC.

V usage is TRBV5-1 and J usage is TRBJ2-1; D call uncertain. CDR3 length: 15 amino acids. The germline V gene encodes CDR1 SGHRS and CDR2 YFSETQ. V was cut by 4 bases and J by 8 bases, with 19 bases left in between. The CDR3 here is CASSAPGPPGYEQFF. The CDR3, as DNA: TGCGCCAGCAGCGCCCCCGGGCCCCCCGGATATGAGCAGTTCTTC.

A few counts support this clonotype. V is TRBV11-2 and J is TRBJ2-2; D gene unclear. CDR3 length: 15 residues. In germline, CDR1 is SGHAT, CDR2 FQNNGV. Trimming took 0 bases from V and 3 from J, leaving 8 bases between them. CDR3 in DNA: TGTGCCAGCAGCTTAGATGGTCGGCACACCGGGGAGCTGTTTTTT. Amino acid sequence: CASSLDGRHTGELFF.

This clonotype was recorded a few times. The chain employs TRBV19 and TRBJ2-7; D perhaps matches TRBD2 (5 bases). The germline gives CDR1 LNHDA, CDR2 SQIVND (reference sequence). This CDR3 is 14 amino acids long. The V and J ends lost 3 bases and 0 bases respectively, with 9 bases between them. DNA of the CDR3: TGTGCCAGTAGTATCCAGCGGAGCTCCTACGAGCAGTACTTC. Residues: CASSIQRSSYEQYF.

In its sample, this clonotype was seen a few times. The chain links TRBV7-2 to TRBJ1-4; 8 bases align to TRBD1. The CDR3 consists of 15 residues. Germline V gene data show CDR1 as SGHTA and CDR2 as FQGNSA. V lost 3 bases to trimming and J lost 5 bases; unmatched junction nucleotides: 5. The CDR3 sequence is CASSFQGAANEKLFF. The CDR3 bases are TGTGCCAGCAGCTTTCAGGGGGCAGCGAATGAAAAACTGTTTTTT. Filled out from reference TRBV7-2 and TRBJ1-4, the complete variable domain reads GAGVSQSPSNKVTEKGKDVELRCDPISGHTALYWYRQSLGQGLEFLIYFQGNSAPDKSGLPSDRFSAERTGGSVSTLTIQRTQQEDSAVYLCASSFQGAANEKLFFGSGTQLSVL.

This clonotype was recorded many times. The junction departs from germline at one end; a sequencing error may be responsible. The V call is TRBV12-3 or TRBV12-4, the J call TRBJ1-2, with D possibly TRBD1 on 6 matching bases. CDR3 length equals 13 residues. In DNA, the CDR3 is TGCGCCAGCAGCTTGAGGGGGAACTATGGCTACACCTTC. Encoded protein: CASSLRGNYGYTF.

This chain joins TRBV7-2 and TRBJ1-4; D gene ambiguous. The germline CDR1 and CDR2 sequences are SGHTA and FQGNSA. The V end was cut by 1 base, the J end by 8 bases, with 8 bases between. The CDR3 loop spans 13 amino acids. The CDR3 nucleotides are TGTGCCAGCAGCTTAGGTTTTGGGGAAAAACTGTTTTTT. This encodes CASSLGFGEKLFF.

The chain uses TRBV4-3 and TRBJ2-2; D is possibly TRBD1 or TRBD2 (5 bases each). This CDR3 is 14 amino acids long. The germline V gene encodes CDR1 LGHNA and CDR2 YSLEER. V lost 1 base to trimming and J lost 7 bases, with 10 bases between them. The CDR3 DNA sequence: TGCGCCAGCAGCCAAGCCGGGACCCTCGGGGAGCTGTTTTTT. Translated, it gives CASSQAGTLGELFF.

The CDR3 loop is CASTQASGRSFTGELFF. CDR3 DNA sequence: TGTGCCAGCACCCAGGCTAGCGGGAGAAGTTTCACCGGGGAGCTGTTTTTT. The chain joins TRBV3-1 to TRBJ2-2; 10 bases match TRBD2. The CDR3 consists of 17 residues. Germline V gene data show CDR1 as LGHDT and CDR2 as YNNKEL (reference sequence). V lost 7 bases to trimming and J lost 4 bases; unmatched junction nucleotides: 12.

The gene calls are TRBV20-1 and TRBJ2-7, with a weak D call TRBD2 (6 bases). Trimming left V 6 bases short and J 4 bases short, with 19 bases between. Germline V gene sequence: CDR1 DFQATT, CDR2 SNEGSKA (reference sequence). This CDR3 is built from 14 residues. CDR3 nucleotide sequence: TGCAGTGCAGCGGGCCATCTAGCTGATTACGAGCAGTACTTC. Encoded protein: CSAAGHLADYEQYF.

There are many counts of this clonotype. The chain couples TRBV20-1 to TRBJ1-1; 10 bases match TRBD1. Losses at the gene ends were 0 bases for V and 4 bases for J; bases not matched to a gene: 5. This CDR3 has 15 residues. CDR1 DFQATT and CDR2 SNEGSKA come from the germline V gene (reference sequence). As DNA, the CDR3 is TGCAGTGCTAGAGATCCTGGGACAGGGGTCACTGAAGCTTTCTTT. Encoded protein: CSARDPGTGVTEAFF.

This clonotype was counted only a few times. The chain has TRBV20-1 and TRBJ2-3, with TRBD2 identical over 10 bases. The CDR3 is made up of 14 amino acids. CDR1 and CDR2 (germline): DFQATT, SNEGSKA (reference sequence). V shed 2 bases and J 6 bases; nucleotides not matched to a gene: 5. Here the CDR3 DNA reads TGCAGTGCTAGAACTAGCGGGGAAGGGGATACGCAGTATTTT. This codes for CSARTSGEGDTQYF.

A few counts support this clonotype. CDR3 DNA: TGTGCCAGCAGCCAAGAATCATTCCCGGGGACCCAGTACTTC. Its protein product is CASSQESFPGTQYF. The V gene is TRBV3-1, the J gene TRBJ2-5, with D hard to call. Trimming stripped 0 bases from V and 7 bases from J, with 12 bases between. Germline CDR1 reads LGHDT; CDR2 reads YNNKEL (reference sequence). This CDR3 is 14 amino acids long.

Of note for this clonotype: With a much larger clone just one base away, this may be a read error. CDR3 bases: TGCTGCGTCGGGGGAAAACGGGAGGGCCCTACGAATGAGCAGTTCTTC. Amino acids: CCVGGKREGPTNEQFF. The genes are TRBV29-1 and TRBJ2-1; 8 bases are a match to TRBD2. CDR3 length: 16 residues. Per germline, CDR1 SQVTM and CDR2 ANQGSEA.

This clonotype was seen ten or more times. In DNA form, the CDR3 reads TGTGCCACCGGGGCCACGGGAGAAAATGGCTACACCTTC. It encodes CATGATGENGYTF. This chain joins TRBV10-3 and TRBJ1-2; the D gene is possibly TRBD1 (5 bases). Trimming cost V 10 bases and J 6 bases, with 18 bases left between them. The CDR3 is 13 amino acids. Germline CDR1 is ENHRY and CDR2 is SYGVKD.

V and J are TRBV7-2 and TRBJ2-7; the D gene is possibly TRBD1 (6 bases). Germline CDR1 reads SGHTA; CDR2 reads FQGNSA. CDR3 length equals 14 residues. Trimming removed 5 bases from V and 3 bases from J, with 14 bases in between. The CDR3 DNA is TGTGCCAGCAGCCACACCGGACAGTACTACGAGCAGTACTTC. Translating gives CASSHTGQYYEQYF. Supplemented by reference TRBV7-2 and TRBJ2-7, the full variable domain reads GAGVSQSPSNKVTEKGKDVELRCDPISGHTALYWYRQSLGQGLEFLIYFQGNSAPDKSGLPSDRFSAERTGGSVSTLTIQRTQQEDSAVYLCASSHTGQYYEQYFGPGTRLTVT.